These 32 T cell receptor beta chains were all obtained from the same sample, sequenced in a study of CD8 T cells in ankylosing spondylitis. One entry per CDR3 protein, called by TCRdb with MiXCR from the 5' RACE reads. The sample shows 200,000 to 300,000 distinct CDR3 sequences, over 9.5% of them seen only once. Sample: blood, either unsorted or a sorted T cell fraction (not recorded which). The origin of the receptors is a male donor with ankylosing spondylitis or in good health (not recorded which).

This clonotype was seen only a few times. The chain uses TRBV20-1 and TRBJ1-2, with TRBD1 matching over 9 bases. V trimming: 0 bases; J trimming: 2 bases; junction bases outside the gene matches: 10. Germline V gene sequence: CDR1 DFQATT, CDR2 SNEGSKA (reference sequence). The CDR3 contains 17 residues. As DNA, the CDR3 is TGCAGTGCTAGAGATGAACGCGGGACAGGGCCCAACTATGGCTACACCTTC. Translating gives CSARDERGTGPNYGYTF.

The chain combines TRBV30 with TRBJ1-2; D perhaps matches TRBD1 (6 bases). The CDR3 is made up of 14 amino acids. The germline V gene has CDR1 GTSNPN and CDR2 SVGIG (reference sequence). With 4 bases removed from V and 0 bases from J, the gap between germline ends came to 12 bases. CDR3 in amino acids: CAWTSDSPNYGYTF. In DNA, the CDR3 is TGTGCCTGGACGTCGGACAGCCCTAACTATGGCTACACCTTC.

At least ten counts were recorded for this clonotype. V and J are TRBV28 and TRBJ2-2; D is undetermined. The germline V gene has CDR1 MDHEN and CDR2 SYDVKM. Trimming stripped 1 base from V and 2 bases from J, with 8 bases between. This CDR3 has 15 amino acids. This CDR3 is CASSLSTANTGELFF. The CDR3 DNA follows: TGTGCCAGCAGTTTATCAACGGCTAACACCGGGGAGCTGTTTTTT.

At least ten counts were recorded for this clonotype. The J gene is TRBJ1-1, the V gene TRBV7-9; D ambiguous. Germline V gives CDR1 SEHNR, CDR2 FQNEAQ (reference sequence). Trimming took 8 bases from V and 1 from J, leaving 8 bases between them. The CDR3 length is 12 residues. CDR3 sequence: CASRQKNTEAFF. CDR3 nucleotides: TGTGCCAGCCGGCAAAAGAACACTGAAGCTTTCTTT.

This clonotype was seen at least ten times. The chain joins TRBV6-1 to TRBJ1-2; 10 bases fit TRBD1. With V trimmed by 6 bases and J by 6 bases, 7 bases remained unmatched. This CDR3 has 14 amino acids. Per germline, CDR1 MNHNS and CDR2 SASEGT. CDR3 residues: CASSHGQGVDGYTF. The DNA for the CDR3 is TGTGCCAGCAGCCATGGACAGGGGGTGGATGGCTACACCTTC.

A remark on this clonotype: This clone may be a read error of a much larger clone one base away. The CDR3 nucleotides read TGCAGTGCTAGAGATCTGGCAGGGGACACTGAAGCTTTCTTT. Translation gives CSARDLAGDTEAFF. V is TRBV20-1 and J is TRBJ1-1, with a tentative D call TRBD1 (6 bases). CDR3 length equals 14 residues. CDR1 DFQATT and CDR2 SNEGSKA come from the germline V gene (reference sequence). V was clipped by 0 bases and J by 3 bases, with 11 bases between them.

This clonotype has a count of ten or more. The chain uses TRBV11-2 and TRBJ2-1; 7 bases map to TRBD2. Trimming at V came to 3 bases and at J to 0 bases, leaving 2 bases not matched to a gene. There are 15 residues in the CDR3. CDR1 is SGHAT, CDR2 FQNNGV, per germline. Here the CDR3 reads CASSLGGFSYNEQFF. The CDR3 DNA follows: TGTGCCAGCAGCTTGGGGGGGTTCTCCTACAATGAGCAGTTCTTC. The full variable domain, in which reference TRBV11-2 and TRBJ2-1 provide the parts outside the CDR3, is EAGVAQSPRYKIIEKRQSVAFWCNPISGHATLYWYQQILGQGPKLLIQFQNNGVVDDSQLPKDRFSAERLKGVDSTLKIQPAKLEDSAVYLCASSLGGFSYNEQFFGPGTRLTVL.

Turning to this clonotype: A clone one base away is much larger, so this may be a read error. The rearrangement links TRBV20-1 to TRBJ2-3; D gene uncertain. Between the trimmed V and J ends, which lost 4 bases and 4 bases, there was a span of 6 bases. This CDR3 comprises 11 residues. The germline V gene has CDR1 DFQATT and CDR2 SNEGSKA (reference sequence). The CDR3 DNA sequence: TGCAGTGCTACCCACCCAGATACGCAGTATTTT. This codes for CSATHPDTQYF.

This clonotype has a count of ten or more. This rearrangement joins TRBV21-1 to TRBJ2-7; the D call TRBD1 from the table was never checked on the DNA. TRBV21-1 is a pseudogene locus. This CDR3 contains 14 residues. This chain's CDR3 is CASSKSRQSYEQYF. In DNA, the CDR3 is TGTGCCAGCAGCAAAAGTAGACAGTCCTACGAGCAGTACTTC.

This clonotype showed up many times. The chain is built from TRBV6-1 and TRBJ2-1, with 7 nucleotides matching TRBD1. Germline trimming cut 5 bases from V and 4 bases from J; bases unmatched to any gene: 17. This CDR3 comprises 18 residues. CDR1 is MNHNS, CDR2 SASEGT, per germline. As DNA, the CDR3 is TGTGCCAGCAGTCCTGCCTCAAGGACAGGAATTACGTACAATGAGCAGTTCTTC. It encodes CASSPASRTGITYNEQFF.

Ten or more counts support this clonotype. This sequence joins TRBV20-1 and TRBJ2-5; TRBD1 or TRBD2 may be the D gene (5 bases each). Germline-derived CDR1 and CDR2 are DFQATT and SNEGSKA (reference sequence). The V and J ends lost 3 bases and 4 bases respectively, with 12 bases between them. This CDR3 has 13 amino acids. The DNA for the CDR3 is TGCAGTGCTAGTGGCAGGGCGGGAGAGACCCAGTACTTC. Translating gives CSASGRAGETQYF.

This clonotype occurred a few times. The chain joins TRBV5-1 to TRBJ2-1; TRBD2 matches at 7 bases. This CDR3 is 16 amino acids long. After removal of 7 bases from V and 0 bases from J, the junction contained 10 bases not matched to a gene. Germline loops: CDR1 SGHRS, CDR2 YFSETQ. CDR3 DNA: TGCGCCAGCGCCTGGCTAGCGGTTAGCTCCTACAATGAGCAGTTCTTC. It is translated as CASAWLAVSSYNEQFF.

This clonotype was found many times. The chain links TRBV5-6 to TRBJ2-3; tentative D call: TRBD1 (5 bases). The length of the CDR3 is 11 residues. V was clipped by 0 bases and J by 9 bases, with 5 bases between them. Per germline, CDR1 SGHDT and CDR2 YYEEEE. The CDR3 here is CASSLAGTQYF. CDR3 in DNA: TGTGCCAGCAGCTTGGCAGGGACGCAGTATTTT.

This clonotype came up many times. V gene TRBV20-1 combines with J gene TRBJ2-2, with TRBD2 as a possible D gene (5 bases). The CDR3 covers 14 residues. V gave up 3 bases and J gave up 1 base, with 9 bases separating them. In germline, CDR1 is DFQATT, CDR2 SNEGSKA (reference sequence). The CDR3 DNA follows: TGCAGTGCTAGGACTATCCTGAACACCGGGGAGCTGTTTTTT. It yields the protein CSARTILNTGELFF.

CDR3 bases: TGTGCCAGCAGCCCGGGGCCCGAGGACAATCAGCCCCAGCATTTT. The encoded protein is CASSPGPEDNQPQHF. The V and J genes are TRBV7-2 and TRBJ1-5, with D perhaps TRBD1 (5 bases). CDR3 length: 15 amino acids. The V gene lost 5 bases and the J gene lost 3 bases, with 14 bases spanning the gap. CDR1 is SGHTA and CDR2 is FQGNSA in the germline V gene.

The CDR3 sequence is CSSRHRYNEQFF. In nucleotides, the CDR3 is TGCAGTTCCCGCCACCGCTACAATGAGCAGTTCTTC. V usage is TRBV20-1 and J usage is TRBJ2-1; no definite D call. Trimming pared 8 bases from V and 3 bases from J, leaving 11 bases between. Germline CDR1 is DFQATT and CDR2 is SNEGSKA (reference sequence). The CDR3 has 12 residues.

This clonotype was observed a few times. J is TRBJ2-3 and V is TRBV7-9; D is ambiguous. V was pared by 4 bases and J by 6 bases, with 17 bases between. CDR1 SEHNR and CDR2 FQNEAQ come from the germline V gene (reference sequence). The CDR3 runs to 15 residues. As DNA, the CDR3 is TGTGCCAGCAGCTCACCCGAAGTACCCACTGATACGCAGTATTTT. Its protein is CASSSPEVPTDTQYF.

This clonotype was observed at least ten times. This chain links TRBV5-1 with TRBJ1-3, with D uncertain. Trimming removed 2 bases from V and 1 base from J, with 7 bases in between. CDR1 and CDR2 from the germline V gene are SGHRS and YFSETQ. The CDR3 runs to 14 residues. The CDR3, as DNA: TGCGCCAGCAGCTTTGAGGATTCTGGAAACACCATATATTTT. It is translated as CASSFEDSGNTIYF.

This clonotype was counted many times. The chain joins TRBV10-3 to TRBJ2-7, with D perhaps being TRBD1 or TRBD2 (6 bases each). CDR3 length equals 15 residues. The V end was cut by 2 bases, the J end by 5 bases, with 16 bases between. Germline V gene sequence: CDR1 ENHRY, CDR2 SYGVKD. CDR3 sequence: CAISERGDIKDEQYF. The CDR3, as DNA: TGTGCCATCAGTGAGAGGGGGGACATAAAGGACGAGCAGTACTTC.

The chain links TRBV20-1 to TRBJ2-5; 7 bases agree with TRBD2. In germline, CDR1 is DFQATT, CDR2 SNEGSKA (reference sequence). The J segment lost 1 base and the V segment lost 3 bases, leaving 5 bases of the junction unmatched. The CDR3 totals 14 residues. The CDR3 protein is CSARSGVFQETQYF. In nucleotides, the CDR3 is TGCAGTGCTAGGAGCGGGGTCTTCCAAGAGACCCAGTACTTC.

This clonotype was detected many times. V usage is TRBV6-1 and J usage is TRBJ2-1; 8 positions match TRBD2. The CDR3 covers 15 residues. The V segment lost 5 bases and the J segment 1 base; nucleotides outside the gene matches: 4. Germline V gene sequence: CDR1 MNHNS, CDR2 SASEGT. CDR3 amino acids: CASSPRGGSYNEQFF. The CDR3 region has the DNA TGTGCCAGCAGTCCTCGGGGGGGGTCCTACAATGAGCAGTTCTTC.

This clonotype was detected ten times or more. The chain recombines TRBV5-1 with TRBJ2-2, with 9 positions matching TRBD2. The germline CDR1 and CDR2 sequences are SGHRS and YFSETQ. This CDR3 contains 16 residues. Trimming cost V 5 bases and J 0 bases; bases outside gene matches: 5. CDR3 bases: TGCGCCAGCAGGTTAGCGGGAGCCGCGAACACCGGGGAGCTGTTTTTT. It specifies CASRLAGAANTGELFF.

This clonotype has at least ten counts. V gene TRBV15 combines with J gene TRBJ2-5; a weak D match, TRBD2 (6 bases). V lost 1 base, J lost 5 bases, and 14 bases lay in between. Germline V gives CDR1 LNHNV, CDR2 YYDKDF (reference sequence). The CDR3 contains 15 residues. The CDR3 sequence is CATSRARLDRETQYF. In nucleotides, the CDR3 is TGTGCCACCAGCAGAGCGAGACTAGATCGGGAGACCCAGTACTTC.

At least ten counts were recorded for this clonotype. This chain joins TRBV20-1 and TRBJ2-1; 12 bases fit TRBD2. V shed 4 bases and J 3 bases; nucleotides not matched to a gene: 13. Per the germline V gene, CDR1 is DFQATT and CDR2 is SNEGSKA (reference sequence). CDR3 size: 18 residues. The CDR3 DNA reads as TGCAGTGCTAACCCTCTAGCGGGAGGGCCCGGTTACTACAATGAGCAGTTCTTC. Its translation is CSANPLAGGPGYYNEQFF.

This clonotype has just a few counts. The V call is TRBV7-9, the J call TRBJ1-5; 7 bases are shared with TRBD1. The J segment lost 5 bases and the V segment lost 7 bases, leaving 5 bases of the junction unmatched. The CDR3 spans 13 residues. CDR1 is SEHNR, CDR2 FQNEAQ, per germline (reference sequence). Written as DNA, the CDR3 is TGTGCCAGCAACGACAGGGATGATCAGCCCCAGCATTTT. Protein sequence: CASNDRDDQPQHF.

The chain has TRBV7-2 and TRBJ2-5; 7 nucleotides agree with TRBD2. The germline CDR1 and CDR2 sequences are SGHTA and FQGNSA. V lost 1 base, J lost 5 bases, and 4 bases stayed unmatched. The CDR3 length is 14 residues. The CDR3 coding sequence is TGTGCCAGCAGCTTAGGACTAGCTTGGGAGACCCAGTACTTC. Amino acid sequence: CASSLGLAWETQYF. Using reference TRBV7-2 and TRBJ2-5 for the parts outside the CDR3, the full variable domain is GAGVSQSPSNKVTEKGKDVELRCDPISGHTALYWYRQSLGQGLEFLIYFQGNSAPDKSGLPSDRFSAERTGGSVSTLTIQRTQQEDSAVYLCASSLGLAWETQYFGPGTRLLVL.

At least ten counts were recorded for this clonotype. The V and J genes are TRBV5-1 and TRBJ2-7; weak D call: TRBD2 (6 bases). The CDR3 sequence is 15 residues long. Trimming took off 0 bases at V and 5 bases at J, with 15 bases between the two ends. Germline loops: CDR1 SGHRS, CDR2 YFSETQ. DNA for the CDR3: TGCGCCAGCAGCTTGGGTGGGACTGACTCGAACGAGCAGTACTTC. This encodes CASSLGGTDSNEQYF.

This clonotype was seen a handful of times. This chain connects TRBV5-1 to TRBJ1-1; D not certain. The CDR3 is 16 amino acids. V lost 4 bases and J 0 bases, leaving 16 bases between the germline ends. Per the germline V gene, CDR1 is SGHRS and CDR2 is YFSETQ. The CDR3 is CASSPRAGRVNTEAFF. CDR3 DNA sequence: TGCGCCAGCAGCCCGAGGGCCGGGCGGGTGAACACTGAAGCTTTCTTT.

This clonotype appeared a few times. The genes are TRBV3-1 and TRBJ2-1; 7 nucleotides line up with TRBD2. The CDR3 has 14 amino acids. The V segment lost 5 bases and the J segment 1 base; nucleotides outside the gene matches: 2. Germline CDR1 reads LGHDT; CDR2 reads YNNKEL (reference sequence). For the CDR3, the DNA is TGTGCCAGCAGCGTAGCGGGTTCCTACAATGAGCAGTTCTTC. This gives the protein CASSVAGSYNEQFF.

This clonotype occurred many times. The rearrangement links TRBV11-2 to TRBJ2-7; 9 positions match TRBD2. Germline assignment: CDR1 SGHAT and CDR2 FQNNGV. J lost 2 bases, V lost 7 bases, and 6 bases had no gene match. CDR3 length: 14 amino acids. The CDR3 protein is CASMRLAGTYEQYF. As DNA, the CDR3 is TGTGCCAGCATGAGGCTAGCGGGAACCTACGAGCAGTACTTC.

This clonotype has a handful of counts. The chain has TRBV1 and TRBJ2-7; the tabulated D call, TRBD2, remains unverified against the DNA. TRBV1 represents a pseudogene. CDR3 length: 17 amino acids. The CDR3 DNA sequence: TGCACCAGCAGCCGCCCACTACTAGCGGGGTCAACTAGCGGGCAGTACTTC. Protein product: CTSSRPLLAGSTSGQYF.

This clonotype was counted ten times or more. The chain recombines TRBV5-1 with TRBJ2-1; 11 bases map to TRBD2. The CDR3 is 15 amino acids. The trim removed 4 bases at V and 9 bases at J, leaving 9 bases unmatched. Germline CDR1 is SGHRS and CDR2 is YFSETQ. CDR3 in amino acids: CASSPTSGRWSEQFF. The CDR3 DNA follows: TGCGCCAGCAGCCCTACTAGCGGGAGATGGAGTGAGCAGTTCTTC.